This TCR beta chain emerged from a study of cytomegalovirus exposure and HLA in healthy donors. This clone was detected a few times. Its antigen is unknown. TCRdb's table, derived via immunoSEQ multiplex PCR, lists solely in-frame clones and lacks some. This table has 150,000 or so clones, around 82% appearing once. Broader study findings: According to reports, the classifier identified cytomegalovirus status with high specificity and sensitivity. There were some public TCRs occurring in many donors, but most TCR sequences were rare. In vitro experiments confirmed that three CMV-associated chains were specific for CMV antigens.

Trimming cost V 5 bases and J 3 bases, with 7 bases left between them. CDR3 length equals 11 residues. Germline lookup yields CDR1 DFQATT and CDR2 SNEGSKA (reference sequence). The validation cohort, a group of around 120 subjects, included the donors and was separate from the roughly 600-subject first cohort. This TCR was sampled from a man younger than 40 in good health and CMV-seropositive. Sequencing was carried out using PBMCs. The chain recombines TRBV20-1 with TRBJ1-2; D gene uncertain. The CDR3 sequence is CSAEYDYGYTF. The CDR3 DNA is TGCAGTGCTGAGTACGACTATGGCTACACCTTC.